This TCR beta chain was captured by sequencing in a study of T cell responses to AZD1222 COVID-19 vaccine. The table lists this clone with a count of one. Its antigen is not identified. CDR3 size: 15 residues. Trimming left V 3 bases short and J 0 bases short, with 12 bases between. In germline, CDR1 is MDHEN, CDR2 SYDVKM. Sequenced by immunoSEQ multiplex PCR; TCRdb stores in-frame clones only, minus some. Counted here are under 300,000 clones, approximately 95% occurring once; the ten biggest clones make up 0.5% to 0.7%. Whole-study results and caveats: Recipients of AZD1222 seropositive at baseline numbered only 5 or 6. Vaccine-associated CD4 TCRs spanned spike, dominant at 160-218 and 743-854.

This sequence joins TRBV28 and TRBJ2-7; D may be TRBD1 or TRBD2 (5 bases each). The specimen was peripheral blood, collected on day 0 of AZD1222 vaccination. The receptor was derived from an adult in good health. The CDR3: CASSFGDRSSYEQYF. In nucleotides, the CDR3 is TGTGCCAGCAGTTTCGGGGACCGGAGCTCCTACGAGCAGTACTTC.